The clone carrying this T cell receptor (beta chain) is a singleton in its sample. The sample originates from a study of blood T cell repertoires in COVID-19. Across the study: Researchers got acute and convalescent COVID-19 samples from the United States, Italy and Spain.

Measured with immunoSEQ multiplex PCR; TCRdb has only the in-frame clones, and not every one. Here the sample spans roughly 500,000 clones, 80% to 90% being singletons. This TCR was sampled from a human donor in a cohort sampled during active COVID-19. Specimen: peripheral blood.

CDR3 sequence: CATSRRGSVYEQYF. CDR3 nucleotides: TGTGCCACCAGCCGTCGGGGTAGCGTCTACGAGCAGTACTTC. The chain carries TRBV28 and TRBJ2-7; possible D gene TRBD2, 5 bases. The V gene lost 10 bases and the J gene lost 3 bases, with 19 bases spanning the gap. Per germline, CDR1 MDHEN and CDR2 SYDVKM. This CDR3 contains 14 residues.